This entry describes one T cell receptor beta chain. Its antigen target is currently unknown. Base-call qualities are not available, and no considerably larger clone is one nucleotide away. TRB sequencing used genomic DNA with the immunoSEQ assay at survey resolution or the hsTCRB kit. In the paper's pipeline: Initial read processing used immunoSEQ software, and repertoire analyses used the LymphoSeq R package. Clonality was calculated as 1 minus normalized Shannon entropy, and the Gini coefficient was also calculated for each TRB dataset. To infer phenotypes in unsorted samples, TRB sequences from sorted subsets of the recipient or donor were mapped onto the unsorted samples of the same recipient. In TCRdb, the immuneACCESS table is reduced to in-frame sequences with V and J assigned. These tables do not hold every clone; where another copy was compared, an unresolved V gene accounts for under half, and the others remain unexplained. V, J and clone size reflect that table, while D and trimming were determined from the DNA. In this sample the table shows about 15,000 clones, 84% of which occur a single time. More than 5% of the sample comes from the top ten.

A control cohort of roughly 10 patients who had been given myeloablative marrow transplants with methotrexate plus a calcineurin inhibitor was sampled 1 year after transplant. Peripheral blood and bone marrow mononuclear cells were isolated by Ficoll-Hypaque density centrifugation and cryopreserved. This specimen comes from a study of T cells after posttransplantation cyclophosphamide (dated by TCRdb to the mid-2010s). Regarding the study in general: Using TRB sequencing, the study followed how the T cell repertoire reconstituted after myeloablative bone marrow transplantation in which posttransplantation cyclophosphamide served as GVHD prophylaxis. In 3 patients, TRB sequencing was also performed on up to 3 more blood samples taken 2 to 5.2 years after transplant, and in a handful of patients, pretransplant blood was also TRB-sequenced. Blood from every one of the 30 to 35 PTCy patients who had 1-year posttransplant specimens underwent TRB sequencing. Antigen receptor sequencing covered samples from some 35 PTCy-treated patients and 16 of their related bone marrow donors. Public TRB sequences were queried against a database of over 3,000 sequences associated with responses to pathogens, tumor antigens, self-antigens and alloantigens. TRA and TRB clonality were tightly correlated in about 10 samples, so subsequent TCR analyses focused on TRB only. What the work shows at the level of the full study, not this receptor alone: At 1-2 months, donor-recipient similarity was low but rose over the first year, and the later blood repertoires were often dominated by donor CD8+ memory clones. The TRB repertoires of T cells infiltrating skin or GI tract showed only limited overlap with the TRB repertoires of T cells in blood. Across fewer than 55 patients, TRB clonality was highly associated with recipient CMV seropositivity and CMV reactivation, and PTCy diversity was similar to diversity in CNI/methotrexate controls.

The CDR3 covers 14 residues, taking in both the cysteine and the phenylalanine. Only the CDR3 DNA stays, 42 bases, in frame from base 1. A distance of 13 bases separates the germline ends of V and J, which lose 5 bases and 3 bases respectively. Via the germline V gene (reference sequence), CDR1 is MNHNY and CDR2 SVGAGI. The V gene is TRBV6-6 and the J gene is TRBJ1-1; the D region possibly corresponds to TRBD1 (5 bases align). The clonotype originates from a young adult male patient who received an allogeneic stem cell transplant from a related donor, was CMV-positive, and had no GVHD. After a transplant, the graft donor may have provided part of the T cells. This specimen was PBMCs, taken 350 to 400 days after allogeneic stem cell transplant with calcineurin inhibitor and methotrexate. DNA sequence: TGTGCCAGCAGTGCGGGGGGGATCGACACTGAAGCTTTCTTT. This codes for CASSAGGIDTEAFF.